These T cell receptor beta chains were read from a single sample in a study of STAT5B mutations in CD4+ large granular lymphocyte leukemia. Using immunoSEQ multiplex PCR, the repertoire was profiled, and TCRdb retains in-frame clones only, with some absent. This repertoire shows fewer than 45,000 clones, approximately 80% found once; its top ten account for less than 4%. The material sequenced was CD4+ T cells from blood buffy coats. The receptors originated from a human donor in good health. CDR3s include the opening cysteine and the closing phenylalanine or tryptophan. Each record gives: J gene, V gene, clone size, D gene, CDR3 protein, CDR3 DNA. The D gene is left open where the match is weak. Size values are once, few and many counts, or a class for expanded clones, and some rows have none.

J: TRBJ2-2
V: TRBV19
size: .
D: TRBD2
CDR3: CASSDPTSGRASGELFF
DNA: TGTGCCAGTAGTGACCCGACTAGCGGGAGGGCTTCGGGGGAGCTGTTTTTT

J: TRBJ1-1
V: TRBV10-3
size: .
D: .
CDR3: CAISPRQANTEAFF
DNA: TGTGCCATCAGCCCCAGACAGGCGAACACTGAAGCTTTCTTT

J: TRBJ2-7
V: TRBV4-3
size: .
D: .
CDR3: CASSQAAGTNYEQYF
DNA: TGCGCCAGCAGCCAAGCGGCCGGGACAAACTACGAGCAGTACTTC

J: TRBJ2-1
V: TRBV5-1
size: .
D: TRBD1
CDR3: CASAGGTATSYNEQFF
DNA: TGCGCCAGCGCCGGTGGGACAGCGACCTCCTACAATGAGCAGTTCTTC

J: TRBJ1-5
V: TRBV5-1
size: .
D: .
CDR3: CASSLAHGQPQHF
DNA: TGCGCCAGCAGCTTGGCCCACGGACAGCCCCAGCATTTT

J: TRBJ2-1
V: TRBV18
size: .
D: .
CDR3: CASSLSGNYNEQFF
DNA: TGTGCCAGCTCACTGAGCGGAAACTACAATGAGCAGTTCTTC

J: TRBJ2-1
V: TRBV11-3
size: .
D: TRBD1
CDR3: CASSPRGTVVQEQFF
DNA: TGTGCCAGCAGCCCAAGGGGGACAGTCGTGCAGGAGCAGTTCTTC

J: TRBJ1-1
V: TRBV10-3
size: .
D: .
CDR3: CAIGGRENTEAFF
DNA: TGTGCCATCGGGGGGAGGGAGAACACTGAAGCTTTCTTT

J: TRBJ1-1
V: TRBV15
size: .
D: .
CDR3: CATSRDKRTAVGF
DNA: TGTGCCACCAGCAGAGATAAACGGACGGCCGTCGGATTT

J: TRBJ2-7
V: TRBV5-1
size: .
D: TRBD1
CDR3: CASSLGQGGEQYF
DNA: TGCGCCAGCAGCCTGGGACAGGGCGGCGAGCAGTACTTC

J: TRBJ2-5
V: TRBV7-8
size: .
D: .
CDR3: CASSGGGAKETQYF
DNA: TGTGCCAGCAGCGGGGGTGGGGCTAAAGAGACCCAGTACTTC

J: TRBJ2-5
V: TRBV6-5
size: .
D: .
CDR3: CASSFGGAETQYF
DNA: TGTGCCAGCAGTTTCGGAGGAGCGGAGACCCAGTACTTC

J: TRBJ1-4
V: TRBV4-3
size: .
D: .
CDR3: CASSQDYGEKLFF
DNA: TGCGCCAGCAGCCAAGATTACGGTGAAAAACTGTTTTTT

J: TRBJ2-3
V: TRBV30
size: .
D: .
CDR3: CAWSVTAAATQYF
DNA: TGTGCCTGGAGTGTCACCGCCGCAGCTACGCAGTATTTT

J: TRBJ2-7
V: TRBV5-1
size: few
D: .
CDR3: CASSYGSYEQYF
DNA: TGCGCCAGCAGCTATGGCTCCTACGAGCAGTACTTC

J: TRBJ2-2
V: TRBV19
size: .
D: TRBD1
CDR3: CARGTGVTGELFF
DNA: TGTGCCAGAGGGACAGGGGTCACCGGGGAGCTGTTTTTT

J: TRBJ2-7
V: TRBV5-1
size: .
D: .
CDR3: CASSPGNSYEQYF
DNA: TGCGCCAGCAGCCCCGGAAACTCCTACGAGCAGTACTTC

J: TRBJ2-1
V: TRBV15
size: .
D: .
CDR3: CATSRVAPLYNEQFF
DNA: TGTGCCACCAGCAGAGTTGCCCCCCTTTACAATGAGCAGTTCTTC

J: TRBJ1-2
V: TRBV7-9
size: .
D: TRBD1
CDR3: CASSPGGDRVFYGYTF
DNA: TGTGCCAGCAGCCCAGGAGGGGACAGGGTTTTCTATGGCTACACCTTC

J: TRBJ1-5
V: TRBV10-3
size: .
D: TRBD1
CDR3: CAISDPTGGGNQPQHF
DNA: TGTGCCATCAGTGACCCTACAGGGGGAGGCAATCAGCCCCAGCATTTT

J: TRBJ2-4
V: TRBV5-4
size: .
D: TRBD1
CDR3: CASSYGTDLAKNIQYF
DNA: TGTGCCAGCAGCTACGGGACAGATCTAGCCAAAAACATTCAGTACTTC

J: TRBJ2-1
V: TRBV18
size: .
D: .
CDR3: CASSPQGTYNEQFF
DNA: TGTGCCAGCTCACCCCAGGGGACCTACAATGAGCAGTTCTTC

J: TRBJ2-1
V: TRBV15
size: .
D: .
CDR3: CAIRRRLSAEQFF
DNA: TGTGCCATCAGGCGACGTCTCTCCGCTGAGCAGTTCTTC